The rows below give T cell receptor beta chains drawn from one sample of a study of tumor-infiltrating lymphocytes in localized non-small cell lung cancer. Using immunoSEQ multiplex PCR, the repertoire was profiled, and TCRdb retains in-frame clones only, with some absent. The data show fewer than 20,000 clones, 55% to 70% seen once. The sequenced sample was lung tumor tissue. These receptors came from a human donor with non-small cell lung cancer. Each CDR3 is given with its conserved first and last residue. The order of the fields is D gene, clone size, J gene, V gene, CDR3 DNA, CDR3 protein. A D gene is named only where the DNA matches it firmly. The size field is filled for only some rows; it gives once, few, many or a size class.

>.|.|TRBJ2-5|TRBV27
TGTGCCAGCAGTTTAGACCAGGAGACCCAGTACTTC
CASSLDQETQYF
>TRBD1|.|TRBJ1-6|TRBV5-1
TGCGCCAGCAGCTATATGGGACAGGGGGGGGATCCCCTCCACTTT
CASSYMGQGGDPLHF
>.|medium-sized|TRBJ2-1|TRBV2
TGTGCCAGCAATGCAGGGGAACCCCGAGGCGATGAGCAGTTCTTC
CASNAGEPRGDEQFF
>.|.|TRBJ1-5|TRBV7-2
TGTGCCAGCAGCTCGATTATCGGGGGGGATCAGCCCCAGCATTTT
CASSSIIGGDQPQHF
>TRBD1|.|TRBJ1-2|TRBV6-5
TGTGCCAGCAGTGGGGACAGGGGTGATGGCTACACCTTC
CASSGDRGDGYTF
>.|once|TRBJ1-1|TRBV6-6
TGTGCCACGGGACCCAACACTGAAGCTTTCTTT
CATGPNTEAFF
>TRBD2|.|TRBJ2-7|TRBV28
TGTGCCAGCAGTAGAGGGTTGGCTCTAGCGGGAGGGACCTACGAGCAGTACTTC
CASSRGLALAGGTYEQYF
>TRBD1|few|TRBJ2-2|TRBV4-2
TGTGCCAGCAGCCAAGCCGACAGGGTAGAAGCCGGGGAGCTGTTTTTT
CASSQADRVEAGELFF
>.|.|TRBJ1-5|TRBV7-9
TGTGCCAGCAGCTTGATAGATCAGCCCCAGCATTTT
CASSLIDQPQHF
>TRBD1|once|TRBJ2-7|TRBV6-1
TGTGCCAGCAGTGGGAGTTCCGGGACAGGGGCTTACGAGCAGTACTTC
CASSGSSGTGAYEQYF
>.|.|TRBJ1-3|TRBV5-6
TGTGCCAGCAGACGCCCGGGACAAAACACCATATATTTT
CASRRPGQNTIYF
>TRBD2|.|TRBJ2-3|TRBV7-2
TGTGCCAGCAGCCCCGCCGTGGGAACTAGCGGGGGTCCTACGCAGTATTTT
CASSPAVGTSGGPTQYF
>.|.|TRBJ1-5|TRBV30
TGTGCCTGGGGACCGGGACGGGGAAGTAGGCCCCAGCATTTT
CAWGPGRGSRPQHF
>TRBD1|.|TRBJ2-7|TRBV11-2
TGTGCCAGCAGCTTAGGAAGACAGGGGAACGAGCAGTACTTC
CASSLGRQGNEQYF
>TRBD2|.|TRBJ2-2|TRBV11-2
TGTGCCAGCAGCTTGGATTTGCGGGAGACCGGGGAGCTGTTTTTT
CASSLDLRETGELFF
>.|.|TRBJ2-2|TRBV5-1
TGCGCCAGCAGCTTGGTTCAGTCCGGGGAGCTGTTTTTT
CASSLVQSGELFF
>.|.|TRBJ1-2|TRBV4-3
TGCGCCAGCAGCCAAGAACTCCATTCCCTGGCGGATGGCTACACCTTC
CASSQELHSLADGYTF
>.|.|TRBJ2-6|TRBV7-2
TGTGCCAGCAGCTTGATGGGAGGAAGATCTGGGGCCAACGTCCTGACTTTC
CASSLMGGRSGANVLTF
>.|.|TRBJ2-1|TRBV27
TGTGCCAGCAGTTGGGCTAGCGATCCCTACAATGAGCAGTTCTTC
CASSWASDPYNEQFF
>.|.|TRBJ2-2|TRBV4-1
TGCGCCAGCAGCCAAAGATCTGAGAACACCGGGGAGCTGTTTTTT
CASSQRSENTGELFF
>.|few|TRBJ1-1|TRBV7-9
TGTGCCAGCAGCCTAGGGACTGAGGCTGAAGCTTTCTTT
CASSLGTEAEAFF
>.|.|TRBJ2-1|TRBV7-9
TGTGCCAGCAGTCCTCCCCGGAGGGGGGGCGGGGATGAGCAGTTCTTC
CASSPPRRGGGDEQFF
>.|.|TRBJ1-5|TRBV6-1
TGTGCCAGCAGTGAAGCAGGGGGGGCTCAGCCCCAGCATTTT
CASSEAGGAQPQHF